This T cell receptor beta chain was sequenced in a study of regulatory dendritic cells for organ transplantation. The study, taken as a whole, reports: Memory CD8+ clonal expansion seemed more limited with regulatory than mature dendritic cells. Resting memory CD8+ T cells held the most alloreactive clonotypes.

Method: immunoSEQ multiplex PCR; TCRdb's copy keeps in-frame clones and lacks some. The sample contains over 8,000 clones, approximately 65% of which appear only once. On this clone: The target antigen is unknown.

Germline V CDR1 and CDR2: SNHLY, FYNNEI. The V gene end was trimmed by 7 bases and the J gene end by 8 bases; junction bases not matched to a gene: 10. The CDR3 has 15 residues. Allogeneic regulatory or mature dendritic cells were co-cultured for approximately 5 days with CFSE-labeled sorted T cells at 1:10. The sequenced sample was naive CD4+ T cells from blood cultured with dendritic cells. Stated subset: CD45RA+ naive T cells. This sequence joins TRBV2 and TRBJ2-3, with 12 bases lining up with TRBD2. This clonotype originated in a human donor in good health. CDR3 nucleotides: TGTGCCAGCACCGGACTAGCGGGGACGAGGGGTACGCAGTATTTT. Translated, it gives CASTGLAGTRGTQYF.